Listed here are 26 T cell receptor beta chains from one sample, sequenced in a study of radiotherapy plus CTLA-4 blockade in lung cancer. Sequencing was performed with immunoSEQ multiplex PCR; in TCRdb, only in-frame clones are kept and a portion is missing. The data show approximately 40,000 clones, 70% to 85% seen once. Sequences were derived from peripheral blood, sampled from a patient treated with radiotherapy plus ipilimumab. The source is a human donor with non-small cell lung cancer who had stable disease on radiotherapy plus ipilimumab.

The chain carries TRBV5-1 and TRBJ2-1, with D possibly TRBD1 on 6 matching bases. Looked up from germline, CDR1 is SGHRS and CDR2 is YFSETQ. The CDR3 is 13 residues long. V was clipped by 5 bases and J by 11 bases, with 17 bases between them. The CDR3 DNA is TGCGCCAGCAGTTATAATGACAGGTTCCAGCAGTTCTTC. This translates into CASSYNDRFQQFF.

CDR3 sequence reads: CASSLLGQGGQPQHF. The CDR3 nucleotides are TGTGCCAGCAGCTTGCTCGGACAGGGCGGTCAGCCCCAGCATTTT. The chain recombines TRBV5-6 with TRBJ1-5; 8 nucleotides line up with TRBD1. This CDR3 region has 15 residues. The germline CDR1 and CDR2 sequences are SGHDT and YYEEEE. Losses at the gene ends were 1 base for V and 6 bases for J; bases not matched to a gene: 6.

This clone was recorded a few times. The chain links TRBV27 to TRBJ2-3, with 7 bases identical to TRBD1. CDR3 length: 16 amino acids. The V gene end was trimmed by 7 bases and the J gene end by 0 bases; junction bases not matched to a gene: 10. In germline, CDR1 is MNHEY, CDR2 SMNVEV (reference sequence). The CDR3 protein is CASTQAGTVSTDTQYF. CDR3 bases: TGTGCCAGCACTCAAGCCGGGACAGTAAGCACAGATACGCAGTATTTT.

V gene TRBV5-1 combines with J gene TRBJ1-3, with D uncertain. The CDR3 contains 17 residues. The germline V gene has CDR1 SGHRS and CDR2 YFSETQ. V was cut by 6 bases and J by 0 bases, with 19 bases left in between. The chain's CDR3 is CASTPGGEVRSGNTIYF. For the CDR3, the DNA is TGCGCCAGCACCCCCGGAGGTGAGGTTCGCTCTGGAAACACCATATATTTT. The variable domain in full, with the rest retrieved from reference TRBV5-1 and TRBJ1-3, is KAGVTQTPRYLIKTRGQQVTLSCSPISGHRSVSWYQQTPGQGLQFLFEYFSETQRNKGNFPGRFSGRQFSNSRSEMNVSTLELGDSALYLCASTPGGEVRSGNTIYFGEGSWLTVV.

This sequence joins TRBV5-1 and TRBJ2-3, with D possibly being TRBD1 (6 bases). With 5 bases removed from V and 4 bases from J, the gap between germline ends came to 11 bases. Germline CDR1 is SGHRS and CDR2 is YFSETQ. The CDR3 sequence is 13 residues long. CDR3: CASRRDTSDTQYF. The CDR3 bases are TGCGCCAGCAGAAGGGACACCTCAGATACGCAGTATTTT.

The rearrangement joins TRBV15 to TRBJ1-2, with 9 bases aligning to TRBD1. Germline trimming cut 5 bases from V and 2 bases from J; bases unmatched to any gene: 6. The CDR3 has 15 residues. From germline, CDR1 is LNHNV and CDR2 YYDKDF (reference sequence). CDR3 DNA sequence: TGTGCCACCAGCCCACCGGACAGGGGCAACTATGGCTACACCTTC. It is translated as CATSPPDRGNYGYTF.

The rearrangement joins TRBV7-9 to TRBJ1-6; D not resolved. CDR1 SEHNR and CDR2 FQNEAQ come from the germline V gene (reference sequence). V gave up 2 bases and J gave up 4 bases, with 6 bases separating them. This CDR3 contains 14 residues. The CDR3 bases are TGTGCCAGCAGCTTATTACAGTATAATTCACCCCTCCACTTT. It specifies CASSLLQYNSPLHF.

This sequence joins TRBV23-1 and TRBJ2-7; 7 bases are a match to TRBD1. TRBV23-1 is identified as an open reading frame with a role that is uncertain. This CDR3 comprises 12 residues. V shed 4 bases and J 6 bases; nucleotides not matched to a gene: 3. CDR3 DNA sequence: TGCGCCAGCAGTCCGACAGGGCCCGAGCAGTACTTC. This encodes CASSPTGPEQYF.

A few counts support this clone. The DNA for the CDR3 is TGCGCCAGCAGCTCACCGACAACAGGGTTAGAGGGCTACACCTTC. Amino acids: CASSSPTTGLEGYTF. This sequence joins TRBV5-1 and TRBJ1-2; D may be TRBD1 (6 bases). The CDR3 spans 15 residues. V shed 3 bases and J shed 8 bases, with 20 bases lying between them. Germline values: CDR1 SGHRS, CDR2 YFSETQ.

The chain employs TRBV6-5 and TRBJ1-6, with 7 positions matching TRBD1. Germline V lookup: CDR1 MNHEY, CDR2 SVGAGI. This CDR3 region has 14 residues. The ends lost 5 bases at V and 5 bases at J; junction bases unmatched: 3. CDR3 DNA sequence: TGTGCCAGCAGTCTCACAGGGGATAATTCACCCCTCCACTTT. Encoded protein: CASSLTGDNSPLHF.

This clone was seen a few times. The gene calls are TRBV7-2 and TRBJ2-5; no reliable D call. Trimming took off 2 bases at V and 1 base at J, with 11 bases between the two ends. CDR1 SGHTA and CDR2 FQGNSA come from the germline V gene. This CDR3 contains 15 residues. The CDR3 coding sequence is TGTGCCAGCAGCTTATCGCCAGCTTCCCAAGAGACCCAGTACTTC. It translates to CASSLSPASQETQYF.

This clone turned up a few times. The chain uses TRBV6-4 and TRBJ1-3, with D possibly TRBD1 on 6 matching bases. The ends were cut back, 7 bases at V and 2 bases at J, with 6 bases in the middle. The CDR3 runs 12 residues. CDR1 is MRHNA and CDR2 is SNTAGT in the germline V gene. The CDR3 region has the DNA TGTGCCAGCACAGGGGCTGGAAACACCATATATTTT. Amino acids: CASTGAGNTIYF.

This chain joins TRBV6-5 and TRBJ1-1, with D maybe TRBD1 (6 bases). Germline loops: CDR1 MNHEY, CDR2 SVGAGI. The CDR3 consists of 14 residues. V was clipped by 2 bases and J by 4 bases, with 11 bases between them. CDR3 sequence: CASSYQGSGTEAFF. Written as DNA, the CDR3 is TGTGCCAGCAGTTACCAGGGGTCGGGCACTGAAGCTTTCTTT.

The chain employs TRBV5-8 and TRBJ1-4; D remains unclear. V gave up 2 bases and J gave up 4 bases, with 3 bases separating them. The germline CDR1 and CDR2 sequences are SGHTS and YDEGEE. There are 12 residues in the CDR3. The CDR3 DNA sequence: TGTGCCAGCAGCTTAAATAATGAAAAACTGTTTTTT. Protein sequence: CASSLNNEKLFF.

Comments on this clone: The identical CDR3 is also encoded by other nucleotide sequences in the sample. The chain carries TRBV23-1 and TRBJ1-6; D is perhaps TRBD1 (6 bases). TRBV23-1 carries the ORF label, with uncertain function. The CDR3 sequence is 15 residues long. V was shortened by 1 base and J by 8 bases, with 12 bases between the two germline ends. Written as DNA, the CDR3 is TGCGCCAGCAGTCAATACAGGGAATTACATTCACCCCTCCACTTT. Translation: CASSQYRELHSPLHF.

This clone was seen a few times. The V gene is TRBV27, the J gene TRBJ1-4; 7 bases match TRBD1. V shed 3 bases and J 5 bases; nucleotides not matched to a gene: 9. The V gene's germline CDR1 is MNHEY and CDR2 SMNVEV (reference sequence). The CDR3 runs 16 residues. This chain's CDR3 is CASSFVSGTENEKLFF. The CDR3 DNA sequence: TGTGCCAGCAGTTTTGTATCGGGGACAGAGAATGAAAAACTGTTTTTT.

The chain joins TRBV11-2 to TRBJ1-6; D is uncertain. V lost 5 bases to trimming and J lost 6 bases, with 11 bases between them. Germline loops: CDR1 SGHAT, CDR2 FQNNGV. The CDR3 covers 14 residues. The CDR3 nucleotides read TGTGCCAGCAGCCCCCCGAGAATTAATTCACCCCTCCACTTT. Its protein product is CASSPPRINSPLHF.

The rearrangement joins TRBV30 to TRBJ1-2; tentatively, D is TRBD1 (5 bases). Trimming cost V 1 base and J 6 bases, with 12 bases left between them. The CDR3 consists of 13 residues. Germline CDR1 and CDR2: GTSNPN and SVGIG (reference sequence). The CDR3 DNA sequence: TGTGCCTGGAGTGAGCGGGGGTGGAATGGCTACACCTTC. Residues: CAWSERGWNGYTF.

This clone is medium-sized (0.01 to 0.1%). CDR3 residues: CASSDRDQTYEQYF. The CDR3 DNA sequence: TGTGCCAGCAGTGATAGAGACCAGACTTACGAGCAGTACTTC. V is TRBV6-1 and J is TRBJ2-7, with D hard to call. This CDR3 comprises 14 residues. Trimming pared 3 bases from V and 4 bases from J, leaving 13 bases between. The germline CDR1 and CDR2 sequences are MNHNS and SASEGT.

This chain connects TRBV11-3 to TRBJ2-2; D may correspond to TRBD1 or TRBD2 (5 bases each). Germline V CDR1 and CDR2: SGHNT, YENEEA. Trimming removed 3 bases at V and 1 base at J, with 12 bases between. The CDR3 is 16 amino acids. The CDR3 loop is CASSLAGTVNTGELFF. CDR3 DNA sequence: TGTGCCAGCAGCTTGGCCGGGACGGTGAACACCGGGGAGCTGTTTTTT.

The chain combines TRBV30 with TRBJ1-1; TRBD1 agrees at 7 bases. The J segment lost 0 bases and the V segment lost 3 bases, leaving 1 base of the junction unmatched. The length of the CDR3 is 13 residues. Germline V gives CDR1 GTSNPN, CDR2 SVGIG (reference sequence). CDR3 DNA: TGTGCCTGGAGGACAGGGATGAACACTGAAGCTTTCTTT. It is translated as CAWRTGMNTEAFF.

The chain combines TRBV15 with TRBJ2-1; D uncertain. V was cut by 5 bases and J by 5 bases, with 10 bases left in between. This CDR3 spans 13 amino acids. Germline V gene sequence: CDR1 LNHNV, CDR2 YYDKDF (reference sequence). DNA of the CDR3: TGTGCCACCAGCCCGCCCGTAGACAATGAGCAGTTCTTC. It translates to CATSPPVDNEQFF. Complete variable domain (other parts from reference TRBV15 and TRBJ2-1): DAMVIQNPRYQVTQFGKPVTLSCSQTLNHNVMYWYQQKSSQAPKLLFHYYDKDFNNEADTPDNFQSRRPNTSFCFLDIRSPGLGDTAMYLCATSPPVDNEQFFGPGTRLTVL.

The chain combines TRBV7-2 with TRBJ1-2; 8 bases align to TRBD1. Germline V gene data show CDR1 as SGHTA and CDR2 as FQGNSA. The CDR3 spans 15 residues. V lost 5 bases and J lost 2; bases outside the gene matches: 7. CDR3 protein: CASSLYRGSNYGYTF. In DNA, the CDR3 is TGTGCCAGCAGCCTCTACAGGGGGTCAAACTATGGCTACACCTTC.

This chain uses TRBV18 with TRBJ1-2, with D tentatively TRBD1 (6 bases). V lost 3 bases and J 8 bases, leaving 22 bases between the germline ends. Germline assignment: CDR1 KGHSH and CDR2 LQKENI. This CDR3 comprises 16 residues. In DNA, the CDR3 is TGTGCCAGCTCACCTATGACAGGATACCAAGTAGAGGGCTACACCTTC. It is translated as CASSPMTGYQVEGYTF.

V is TRBV4-2 and J is TRBJ1-6; the match to TRBD1 covers 7 bases. Germline CDR1 is LGHNA and CDR2 is YNFKEQ. This CDR3 is built from 14 residues. V shed 0 bases and J 7 bases; nucleotides not matched to a gene: 0. The CDR3 reads CASSQEDRNSPLHF. DNA of the CDR3: TGTGCCAGCAGCCAAGAGGACAGGAATTCACCCCTCCACTTT.

The V gene is TRBV19, the J gene TRBJ2-1; TRBD2 agrees at 7 bases. CDR1 and CDR2 from the germline V gene are LNHDA and SQIVND (reference sequence). The length of the CDR3 is 15 residues. V gave up 5 bases and J gave up 6 bases; unmatched junction bases: 10. CDR3 nucleotides: TGTGCCAGTAGTTTCGGACTAGGAAAGGGCAATGAGCAGTTCTTC. It translates to CASSFGLGKGNEQFF. Variable domain in full (rest from reference TRBV19 and TRBJ2-1): DGGITQSPKYLFRKEGQNVTLSCEQNLNHDAMYWYRQDPGQGLRLIYYSQIVNDFQKGDIAEGYSVSREKKESFPLTVTSAQKNPTAFYLCASSFGLGKGNEQFFGPGTRLTVL.